These 32 T cell receptor beta chains were all obtained from the same sample, sequenced in a study of T cell changes during pregnancy in multiple sclerosis (dated by TCRdb to about 2019). Libraries came from the immunoSEQ multiplex PCR assay. TCRdb stores this immuneACCESS table with in-frame sequences only. Part of the clones is absent; in the studies checked, under half of the shortfall reflects unresolved V genes, and no reason is known for the rest. Across this sample there are some 40,000 clones, with roughly 89% seen only once. The top ten constitute 0.58% of the sample. The sequencing here drew on CD4+ T cells from peripheral blood mononuclear cells, taken in the first trimester of pregnancy. Receptors were obtained from a female donor with multiple sclerosis, enrolled in a pregnancy study.

The chain joins TRBV2 to TRBJ2-2, with D possibly being TRBD1 (6 bases). Germline-derived CDR1 and CDR2 are SNHLY and FYNNEI. V lost 2 bases, J lost 3 bases, and 10 bases lay in between. The CDR3 consists of 15 residues. This CDR3 reads CASSELDRYTGELFF. In DNA, the CDR3 is TGTGCCAGCAGTGAATTGGACAGATACACCGGGGAGCTGTTTTTT. The full variable domain, rest sourced from reference TRBV2 and TRBJ2-2, is EPEVTQTPSHQVTQMGQEVILRCVPISNHLYFYWYRQILGQKVEFLVSFYNNEISEKSEIFDDQFSVERPDGSNFTLKIRSTKLEDSAMYFCASSELDRYTGELFFGEGSRLTVL.

The genes are TRBV5-5 and TRBJ2-1, with 10 bases that match TRBD2. The CDR3 sequence is 13 residues long. V shed 4 bases, J shed 7 bases, and the junction held 2 bases outside the gene matches. Per the germline V gene, CDR1 is SGHKS and CDR2 is YYEKEE (reference sequence). DNA of the CDR3: TGTGCCAGCAGCCATAGCGGGAGGAATGAGCAGTTCTTC. This translates into CASSHSGRNEQFF.

The rearrangement joins TRBV4-1 to TRBJ1-5; D unclear. V was cut by 1 base and J by 3 bases, with 16 bases left in between. The CDR3 runs 17 residues. CDR1 MGHRA and CDR2 YSYEKL come from the germline V gene. The CDR3 loop reads CASSQVGRGPLNQPQHF. CDR3 DNA: TGCGCCAGCAGCCAAGTCGGCAGAGGCCCCCTCAATCAGCCCCAGCATTTT.

The V and J genes are TRBV7-8 and TRBJ2-7; 7 bases line up with TRBD1. CDR3 length: 13 amino acids. CDR1 is SGHVS and CDR2 is FQNEAQ in the germline V gene. V lost 3 bases, J lost 3 bases, and 2 bases stayed unmatched. The DNA of the CDR3 is TGTGCCAGCAGCTTGGACAGGAACTACGAGCAGTACTTC. Protein product: CASSLDRNYEQYF.

This rearrangement joins TRBV7-2 to TRBJ1-2; perhaps TRBD1 as D (6 bases). Germline-derived CDR1 and CDR2 are SGHTA and FQGNSA. Trimming stripped 5 bases from V and 4 bases from J, with 14 bases between. The CDR3 has 14 amino acids. The chain's CDR3 is CASSPHPDSYGYTF. The CDR3 DNA is TGTGCCAGCAGCCCCCACCCGGACAGCTATGGCTACACCTTC.

V gene TRBV7-3 combines with J gene TRBJ1-1; D is uncertain. V was shortened by 5 bases and J by 7 bases, with 11 bases between the two germline ends. The CDR3 loop spans 12 amino acids. Germline lookup yields CDR1 SGHTA and CDR2 FQGTGA. The CDR3 spells CASSEGLGEAFF. In nucleotides, the CDR3 is TGTGCCAGCAGCGAGGGATTGGGTGAAGCTTTCTTT.

This chain uses TRBV2 with TRBJ2-3; 7 nucleotides line up with TRBD1. This CDR3 contains 12 residues. Germline values: CDR1 SNHLY, CDR2 FYNNEI. V trimming: 5 bases; J trimming: 9 bases; junction bases outside the gene matches: 5. This chain's CDR3 is CASSYQGVTQYF. CDR3 in DNA: TGTGCCAGCAGTTACCAGGGGGTGACGCAGTATTTT.

The V and J genes are TRBV7-2 and TRBJ2-7; tentatively, D is TRBD2 (6 bases). Germline V gene lookup returns CDR1 SGHTA and CDR2 FQGNSA. V was trimmed by 1 base and J by 2 bases, leaving 12 bases between them. The CDR3 is 15 amino acids. The CDR3 nucleotides read TGTGCCAGCAGCTTAGAAGTCGCGGGGACCTACGAGCAGTACTTC. Its translation: CASSLEVAGTYEQYF. The full variable domain, completed using reference TRBV7-2 and TRBJ2-7, is GAGVSQSPSNKVTEKGKDVELRCDPISGHTALYWYRQSLGQGLEFLIYFQGNSAPDKSGLPSDRFSAERTGGSVSTLTIQRTQQEDSAVYLCASSLEVAGTYEQYFGPGTRLTVT.

This clone appeared once. This chain links TRBV7-2 with TRBJ2-1; 7 bases are a match to TRBD2. The CDR3 is 15 amino acids. Germline loops: CDR1 SGHTA, CDR2 FQGNSA. Trimming cost V 5 bases and J 6 bases; bases outside gene matches: 10. CDR3: CASSPVGRVSNEQFF. For the CDR3, the DNA is TGTGCCAGCAGCCCAGTTGGGAGGGTTAGCAATGAGCAGTTCTTC.

On this clone: The same CDR3 is also encoded by other DNA sequences in this sample. The chain carries TRBV6-1 and TRBJ1-2; perhaps TRBD1 as D (5 bases). The V end was cut by 6 bases, the J end by 4 bases, with 15 bases between. Germline CDR1 MNHNS, CDR2 SASEGT. This CDR3 has 14 amino acids. For the CDR3, the DNA is TGTGCCAGCAGCCCCCTCGGGGGATCCTATGGCTACACCTTC. Translation gives CASSPLGGSYGYTF.

This chain joins TRBV5-4 and TRBJ2-6; 8 bases fit TRBD2. This CDR3 spans 19 amino acids. With 4 bases clipped from V and 8 bases from J, the junction kept 20 bases outside the gene matches. Germline CDR1 SGHNT, CDR2 YYREEE (reference sequence). DNA for the CDR3: TGTGCCAGCAGCCTCCCCCGCCCGGCGGGGGGCGCTCGGACCAACGTCCTGACTTTC. As protein: CASSLPRPAGGARTNVLTF.

This chain uses TRBV7-6 with TRBJ2-3; 11 bases agree with TRBD2. Germline V gene data show CDR1 as SGHVS and CDR2 as FNYEAQ. The CDR3 runs 18 residues. With V trimmed by 1 base and J by 1 base, 7 bases remained unmatched. The DNA of the CDR3 is TGTGCCAGCAGCTTAGGGGCGACTAGCGGGAAGGGCACAGATACGCAGTATTTT. This encodes CASSLGATSGKGTDTQYF.

The chain combines TRBV2 with TRBJ1-3, with D perhaps TRBD1 (5 bases). CDR3 length: 14 residues. V dropped 3 bases and J dropped 9 bases, with 15 bases sitting between them. Germline V gene lookup returns CDR1 SNHLY and CDR2 FYNNEI. CDR3 DNA: TGTGCCAGCAGTGAGCCCGACGAAACAGGCACCATATATTTT. Translating it yields CASSEPDETGTIYF.

This clone has only one observation. This sequence joins TRBV19 and TRBJ1-5; 7 bases line up with TRBD1. J was trimmed by 5 bases and V by 5 bases; bases with no gene match: 3. CDR1 is LNHDA, CDR2 SQIVND, per germline (reference sequence). There are 13 residues in the CDR3. CDR3 in DNA: TGTGCCAGTAGTGTAACAGGGGATCAGCCCCAGCATTTT. This sequence encodes CASSVTGDQPQHF. The full variable domain, completed using reference TRBV19 and TRBJ1-5, is DGGITQSPKYLFRKEGQNVTLSCEQNLNHDAMYWYRQDPGQGLRLIYYSQIVNDFQKGDIAEGYSVSREKKESFPLTVTSAQKNPTAFYLCASSVTGDQPQHFGDGTRLSIL.

The rearrangement links TRBV5-1 to TRBJ1-1; D perhaps matches TRBD1 (6 bases). Germline CDR1 and CDR2: SGHRS and YFSETQ. The CDR3 contains 13 residues. V gave up 4 bases and J gave up 5 bases, with 12 bases separating them. In DNA, the CDR3 is TGCGCCAGCAGCAAGACAGGAGATACTGAAGCTTTCTTT. Amino acid sequence: CASSKTGDTEAFF.

The chain has TRBV7-9 and TRBJ1-2; 11 positions match TRBD1. The CDR3 is 15 amino acids. Germline CDR1 and CDR2: SEHNR and FQNEAQ (reference sequence). Trimming took 2 bases from V and 8 from J; bases not matched to a gene: 7. The CDR3 reads CASSLLGQGAGGYTF. CDR3 coding DNA: TGTGCCAGCAGCTTACTCGGACAGGGGGCAGGAGGCTACACCTTC.

The genes are TRBV5-1 and TRBJ2-2; possible D gene TRBD1, 5 bases. This CDR3 comprises 13 residues. V dropped 5 bases and J dropped 3 bases, with 8 bases sitting between them. CDR1 is SGHRS and CDR2 is YFSETQ in the germline V gene. The chain's CDR3 is CASRGLDTGELFF. The CDR3 region has the DNA TGCGCCAGCAGGGGGCTCGACACCGGGGAGCTGTTTTTT. Together with reference TRBV5-1 and TRBJ2-2, the CDR3 gives the full variable domain: KAGVTQTPRYLIKTRGQQVTLSCSPISGHRSVSWYQQTPGQGLQFLFEYFSETQRNKGNFPGRFSGRQFSNSRSEMNVSTLELGDSALYLCASRGLDTGELFFGEGSRLTVL.

The chain links TRBV6-5 to TRBJ1-1, with D unclear. The CDR3 spans 14 residues. CDR1 and CDR2 from the germline V gene are MNHEY and SVGAGI. Trimming cost V 3 bases and J 1 base, with 9 bases left between them. The CDR3 nucleotides read TGTGCCAGCAGTTATGGAGGGTCGAACACTGAAGCTTTCTTT. Its protein is CASSYGGSNTEAFF.

The rearrangement uses TRBV5-1 and TRBJ2-3, with 7 bases lining up with TRBD1. CDR1 and CDR2 from the germline V gene are SGHRS and YFSETQ. Losses at the gene ends were 2 bases for V and 2 bases for J; bases not matched to a gene: 8. There are 16 residues in the CDR3. The CDR3 bases are TGCGCCAGCAGCTTAGCAGGGGGTATTCCCACAGATACGCAGTATTTT. It translates to CASSLAGGIPTDTQYF.

This rearrangement joins TRBV5-1 to TRBJ2-5; TRBD2 matches 8 bases. The CDR3 contains 15 residues. The germline CDR1 and CDR2 sequences are SGHRS and YFSETQ. V gave up 0 bases and J gave up 1 base; unmatched junction bases: 2. The CDR3 reads CASSLDGTSQETQYF. The DNA for the CDR3 is TGCGCCAGCAGCTTGGACGGGACTAGCCAAGAGACCCAGTACTTC.

This clone was detected once. This chain joins TRBV5-1 and TRBJ2-7, with D maybe TRBD2 (6 bases). Germline lookup yields CDR1 SGHRS and CDR2 YFSETQ. V lost 3 bases, J lost 3 bases, and 22 bases lay in between. There are 17 residues in the CDR3. The CDR3 protein is CASSSMTEGRGVYEQYF. The CDR3 DNA follows: TGCGCCAGCAGCTCAATGACAGAGGGGCGCGGGGTCTACGAGCAGTACTTC.

The V gene is TRBV5-1, the J gene TRBJ2-5, with 7 bases identical to TRBD2. Germline values: CDR1 SGHRS, CDR2 YFSETQ. V shed 0 bases, J shed 5 bases, and the junction held 4 bases outside the gene matches. This CDR3 is 14 amino acids long. The CDR3 reads CASSLGGSRETQYF. The DNA for the CDR3 is TGCGCCAGCAGCTTGGGCGGGAGTCGGGAGACCCAGTACTTC. Variable domain in full (rest from reference TRBV5-1 and TRBJ2-5): KAGVTQTPRYLIKTRGQQVTLSCSPISGHRSVSWYQQTPGQGLQFLFEYFSETQRNKGNFPGRFSGRQFSNSRSEMNVSTLELGDSALYLCASSLGGSRETQYFGPGTRLLVL.

This clone was counted between two and nine times. The chain joins TRBV6-1 to TRBJ1-2; D might be TRBD1 (5 bases). The CDR3 sequence is 14 residues long. V gave up 5 bases and J gave up 5 bases, with 15 bases separating them. The germline gives CDR1 MNHNS, CDR2 SASEGT. CDR3 coding DNA: TGTGCCAGCAGTCTGTGGGGCGTGGGGTATGGCTACACCTTC. Its protein product is CASSLWGVGYGYTF.

This clone has a single count. J is TRBJ2-7 and V is TRBV7-2; TRBD2 aligns across 7 bases. The J segment lost 6 bases and the V segment lost 5 bases, leaving 10 bases of the junction unmatched. Germline V gene lookup returns CDR1 SGHTA and CDR2 FQGNSA. This CDR3 comprises 14 residues. The CDR3 here is CASSREGLRCEQYF. The CDR3, as DNA: TGTGCCAGCAGCAGGGAGGGACTAAGGTGCGAGCAGTACTTC.

This clone was found a few times. The genes are TRBV19 and TRBJ1-1; no definite D call. Trimming took 3 bases from V and 1 from J, leaving 6 bases between them. Germline-derived CDR1 and CDR2 are LNHDA and SQIVND (reference sequence). CDR3 length: 13 residues. The CDR3 spells CASSMGRNTEAFF. DNA of the CDR3: TGTGCCAGTAGTATGGGCAGGAACACTGAAGCTTTCTTT.

This rearrangement joins TRBV6-1 to TRBJ2-1; D gene unclear. Germline-derived CDR1 and CDR2 are MNHNS and SASEGT. V dropped 7 bases and J dropped 0 bases, with 10 bases sitting between them. This CDR3 comprises 14 residues. CDR3 DNA: TGTGCCAGCAAGCGCGACCCCTCCTACAATGAGCAGTTCTTC. Translated, it gives CASKRDPSYNEQFF.

In the case of this clone: No DNA is shown, since the ends of the CDR3 on it are uncertain; the CDR3 is the one TCRdb lists. V is TRBV6-6 and J is TRBJ1-1. From its first to its last residue, the CDR3 has 15 amino acids. In germline, CDR1 is MNHNY, CDR2 SVGAGI (reference sequence). CDR3 sequence: CASSTSGGRSPEAFF.

The V gene is TRBV2, the J gene TRBJ1-1; maybe TRBD1 (5 bases). This CDR3 is built from 17 residues. Trimming removed 7 bases from V and 1 base from J, with 22 bases in between. Germline-derived CDR1 and CDR2 are SNHLY and FYNNEI. CDR3 residues: CASTRPLGGRENTEAFF. CDR3 DNA sequence: TGTGCCAGCACACGACCCCTTGGTGGCAGGGAGAACACTGAAGCTTTCTTT.

The rearrangement links TRBV5-1 to TRBJ2-5; tentative D call: TRBD1 (6 bases). The CDR3 totals 14 residues. Trimming cost V 4 bases and J 4 bases, with 14 bases left between them. Germline CDR1 and CDR2: SGHRS and YFSETQ. CDR3 nucleotide sequence: TGCGCCAGCAGCAGCGGACAGTGGGGAGAGACCCAGTACTTC. It yields the protein CASSSGQWGETQYF. The full variable domain, its missing parts supplied by reference TRBV5-1 and TRBJ2-5, is KAGVTQTPRYLIKTRGQQVTLSCSPISGHRSVSWYQQTPGQGLQFLFEYFSETQRNKGNFPGRFSGRQFSNSRSEMNVSTLELGDSALYLCASSSGQWGETQYFGPGTRLLVL.

In its sample, this clone was seen many times. The chain has TRBV14 and TRBJ1-2; possibly TRBD1 for D (6 bases). The CDR3 spans 17 residues. V was cut by 4 bases and J by 4 bases, with 22 bases left in between. Germline V CDR1 and CDR2: SGHDN, FVKESK. CDR3 sequence (DNA): TGTGCCAGCAGCCCTTCTTGGGGGCAGGGGATTTCCTATGGCTACACCTTC. Protein sequence: CASSPSWGQGISYGYTF.

This chain joins TRBV7-9 and TRBJ2-5; the match to TRBD1 covers 11 bases. From germline, CDR1 is SEHNR and CDR2 FQNEAQ (reference sequence). V lost 5 bases, J lost 1 base, and 6 bases stayed unmatched. The CDR3 totals 16 residues. In nucleotides, the CDR3 is TGTGCCAGCAGCGGAGTGGACAGGGGGCCCCAAGAGACCCAGTACTTC. This sequence encodes CASSGVDRGPQETQYF.

In this sample, this clone turned up a few times. The V call is TRBV5-1, the J call TRBJ1-1; D unclear. Germline CDR1 and CDR2: SGHRS and YFSETQ. Trimming took off 1 base at V and 1 base at J, with 5 bases between the two ends. The CDR3 extends over 13 amino acids. The CDR3, as DNA: TGCGCCAGCAGCTTGAACAGGAACACTGAAGCTTTCTTT. Translating gives CASSLNRNTEAFF.